This T cell receptor beta chain was captured in a study of post-analysis software for immune sequencing data. TCR beta cDNA libraries had unique molecular identifiers. T cells, 1 to 10 million of them, yielded hundreds of thousands of cDNA molecules. TCRdb re-analysed the PCR reads in MiXCR, keeping a single row per CDR3 protein. The sample carries roughly 580,000 distinct CDR3 sequences, around 44% recorded once. This clonotype was sampled from a girl aged 5 to 17 with multiple sclerosis. The material sequenced was blood.

The CDR3 coding sequence is TGTGCCAGCAAGAAGGGGGCCGTGGAGACCCAGTACTTC. It encodes CASKKGAVETQYF. This sequence joins TRBV12-3 or TRBV12-4 and TRBJ2-5; TRBD1 aligns across 7 bases. The junction had 7 bases not matched to a gene; V was cut back by 7 bases and J by 5 bases. This CDR3 is built from 13 residues.